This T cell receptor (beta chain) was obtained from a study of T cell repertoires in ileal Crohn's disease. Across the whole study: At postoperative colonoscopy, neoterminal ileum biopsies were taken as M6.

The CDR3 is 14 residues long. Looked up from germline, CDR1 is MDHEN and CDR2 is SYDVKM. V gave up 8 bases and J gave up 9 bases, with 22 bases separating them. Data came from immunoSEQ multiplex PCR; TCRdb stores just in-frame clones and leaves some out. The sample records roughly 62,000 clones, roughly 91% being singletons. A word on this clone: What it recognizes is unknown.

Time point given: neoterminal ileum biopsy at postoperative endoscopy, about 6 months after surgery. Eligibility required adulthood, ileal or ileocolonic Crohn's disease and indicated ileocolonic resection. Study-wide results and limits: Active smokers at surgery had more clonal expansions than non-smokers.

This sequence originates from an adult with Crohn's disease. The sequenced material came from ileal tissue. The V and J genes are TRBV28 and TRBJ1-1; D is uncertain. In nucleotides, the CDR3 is TGTGCCAGCGGCGAACACCTAGACGAGTCAAAAGCTTTCTTT. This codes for CASGEHLDESKAFF.